One sample yielded the 32 T cell receptor beta chains listed below, sequenced in a study of T cell repertoires in cytomegalovirus infection. MiXCR, applied by TCRdb to the reads, yields one record per CDR3 protein. The data contain around 740,000 distinct CDR3 sequences, 35% to 40% of them singletons. The sample was PBMCs. The receptors stem from a human donor in good health (CMV status not recorded). Some clones in this sample may be carry-over from other donors' samples.

The chain has TRBV7-2 and TRBJ2-7, with TRBD2 matching 9 bases. The CDR3 length is 15 residues. Germline assignment: CDR1 SGHTA and CDR2 FQGNSA. The CDR3 here is CVSSSSGMPTYEQYF. The CDR3 DNA reads as TGTGTCAGTAGCTCTAGCGGGATGCCAACCTACGAGCAGTACTTC.

This clonotype has more than one count but fewer than ten. The CDR3 spells CATRSVRDLGANVLTF. The CDR3 region has the DNA TGTGCCACCCGTTCCGTCAGGGATCTGGGGGCCAACGTCCTGACTTTC. The chain carries TRBV12-3 or TRBV12-4 and TRBJ2-6; D is perhaps TRBD1 (5 bases). The CDR3 contains 16 residues. V dropped 10 bases and J dropped 4 bases, with 20 bases sitting between them.

Details on this clonotype: The missing conserved phenylalanine or tryptophan at the end of this CDR3 makes a read error likely. The rearrangement links TRBV5-4 to TRBJ2-3, with 8 bases matching TRBD2. The J segment lost 0 bases and the V segment lost 5 bases, leaving 11 bases of the junction unmatched. The CDR3 extends over 17 amino acids. CDR1 and CDR2 from the germline V gene are SGHNT and YYREEE (reference sequence). The CDR3 DNA sequence: TGTGCCAGCAGTACACGACTTAGCGGGGCTAGCACAGATACGCAGTATTGT. Protein product: CASSTRLSGASTDTQYC.

The J gene is TRBJ2-3, the V gene TRBV5-1, with D tentatively TRBD1 (5 bases). This CDR3 is built from 17 residues. Germline-derived CDR1 and CDR2 are SGHRS and YFSETQ. V was cut by 0 bases and J by 2 bases, with 16 bases left in between. CDR3 residues: CASSLEGAHSSTDTQYF. The CDR3 bases are TGCGCCAGCAGCTTGGAAGGGGCCCACTCTTCCACAGATACGCAGTATTTT.

The chain joins TRBV30 to TRBJ2-7, with D uncertain. This CDR3 comprises 13 residues. The V gene lost 2 bases and the J gene lost 2 bases, with 10 bases spanning the gap. The germline V gene encodes CDR1 GTSNPN and CDR2 SVGIG (reference sequence). This CDR3 is CAWSSGRPYEQYF. The CDR3 nucleotides read TGTGCCTGGAGTTCCGGCAGACCCTACGAGCAGTACTTC. Drawing the rest from reference TRBV30 and TRBJ2-7, the complete variable domain is SQTIHQWPATLVQPVGSPLSLECTVEGTSNPNLYWYRQAAGRGLQLLFYSVGIGQISSEVPQNLSASRPQDRQFILSSKKLLLSDSGFYLCAWSSGRPYEQYFGPGTRLTVT.

This clonotype was observed a handful of times. One end of the junction does not line up with germline, which may come from a read error. The chain is built from TRBV7-7 and TRBJ2-5; perhaps D is TRBD1 or TRBD2 (5 bases each). Per germline, CDR1 SSHAT and CDR2 FNYEAQ (reference sequence). The CDR3 consists of 16 residues. CDR3 amino acids: CASSLGGLGDEETQYF. The CDR3 DNA follows: TGTGCTAGCAGCTTAGGAGGATTGGGGGACGAAGAGACCCAGTACTTC.

This clonotype was picked up a small number of times. The chain links TRBV28 to TRBJ1-2, with D possibly being TRBD1 (6 bases). Trimming took 5 bases from V and 2 from J, leaving 15 bases between them. The CDR3 is 15 amino acids. The V gene's germline CDR1 is MDHEN and CDR2 SYDVKM. The chain's CDR3 is CASSTSGTKNYGYTF. In nucleotides, the CDR3 is TGTGCCAGCAGTACATCCGGGACAAAGAACTATGGCTACACCTTC.

With respect to this clonotype: A read error may account for a junction end that differs from germline. The chain couples TRBV20-1 to TRBJ2-1, with D unresolved. From germline, CDR1 is DFQATT and CDR2 SNEGSKA (reference sequence). This CDR3 has 13 amino acids. In nucleotides, the CDR3 is TGCAGTGCTAGAGATAGCCGCCTAGTTGAAATTATCTTC. It is translated as CSARDSRLVEIIF.

The chain employs TRBV6-5 and TRBJ1-5, with TRBD1 matching over 7 bases. V gave up 6 bases and J gave up 6 bases; unmatched junction bases: 8. This CDR3 spans 14 amino acids. Germline loops: CDR1 MNHEY, CDR2 SVGAGI. DNA for the CDR3: TGTGCCAGCAGGCCCGAAGGGGGCAGTCAGCCCCAGCATTTT. It encodes CASRPEGGSQPQHF.

CDR3 protein: CASRGLKTGELFF. The CDR3, as DNA: TGTGCCAGTAGGGGGTTGAAGACCGGGGAGCTGTTTTTT. The rearrangement joins TRBV19 to TRBJ2-2; D ambiguous. V was pared by 6 bases and J by 5 bases, with 10 bases between. CDR3 length equals 13 residues. Germline CDR1 LNHDA, CDR2 SQIVND (reference sequence).

This clonotype was counted only a few times. V is TRBV5-1 and J is TRBJ2-1; 9 positions agree with TRBD2. Germline V gives CDR1 SGHRS, CDR2 YFSETQ. This CDR3 region has 19 residues. After removal of 4 bases from V and 0 bases from J, the junction contained 14 bases not matched to a gene. The CDR3 reads CASSTIAGEFLSSYNEQFF. DNA for the CDR3: TGCGCCAGCAGCACCATAGCGGGGGAATTCTTGAGCTCCTACAATGAGCAGTTCTTC.

The count of this clonotype is one. The missing conserved phenylalanine or tryptophan at the end of this CDR3 makes a read error likely. The J gene is TRBJ2-7, the V gene TRBV6-5; tentatively, D is TRBD2 (5 bases). CDR3 length: 15 amino acids. Germline-derived CDR1 and CDR2 are MNHEY and SVGAGI. Trimming cost V 6 bases and J 1 base, with 16 bases left between them. The CDR3, as DNA: TGTGCCAGCAGCCTTGCGAGGGTAGGGTCCTACGAGCAGTACTTA. The encoded protein is CASSLARVGSYEQYL.

The table lists this clonotype with a few counts. V and J are TRBV19 and TRBJ2-7; 8 bases match TRBD2. The CDR3 covers 15 residues. The junction had 8 bases not matched to a gene; V was cut back by 3 bases and J by 4 bases. Germline V CDR1 and CDR2: LNHDA, SQIVND (reference sequence). CDR3 loop: CASSMRGAKGYEQYF. CDR3 in DNA: TGTGCCAGTAGTATGCGGGGGGCGAAGGGATACGAGCAGTACTTC.

The genes are TRBV4-1 and TRBJ1-4, with a tentative D call TRBD1 (6 bases). From germline, CDR1 is MGHRA and CDR2 YSYEKL. V lost 0 bases, J lost 13 bases, and 18 bases lay in between. CDR3 length: 15 amino acids. CDR3 sequence (DNA): TGCGCCAGCAGCCAAGATGCGGGGGGCGCGGAGGGACTGTTTTTT. It translates to CASSQDAGGAEGLFF.

This clonotype was recorded a few times. J is TRBJ2-7 and V is TRBV6-5, with 7 bases identical to TRBD2. Germline V CDR1 and CDR2: MNHEY, SVGAGI. This CDR3 region has 13 residues. After removal of 6 bases from V and 4 bases from J, the junction contained 6 bases not matched to a gene. The chain's CDR3 is CASRAGYAYEQYF. DNA for the CDR3: TGTGCCAGCAGAGCGGGATACGCTTACGAGCAGTACTTC.

The chain couples TRBV7-9 to TRBJ2-5, with 7 bases identical to TRBD2. The germline CDR1 and CDR2 sequences are SEHNR and FQNEAQ (reference sequence). J lost 5 bases, V lost 10 bases, and 10 bases had no gene match. The CDR3 covers 13 residues. CDR3 sequence: CAIGRGRDETQYF. For the CDR3, the DNA is TGTGCCATAGGACGGGGGAGGGACGAGACCCAGTACTTC.

The gene calls are TRBV20-1 and TRBJ2-3; maybe TRBD2 (6 bases). Germline-derived CDR1 and CDR2 are DFQATT and SNEGSKA (reference sequence). Trimming removed 8 bases from V and 3 bases from J, with 18 bases in between. The CDR3 covers 14 residues. For the CDR3, the DNA is TGCAGTAGGCGTATTGCGGGAAAAACAGATACGCAGTATTTT. Amino acids: CSRRIAGKTDTQYF.

J is TRBJ2-1 and V is TRBV5-5; the match to TRBD2 covers 13 bases. Germline V gene data show CDR1 as SGHKS and CDR2 as YYEKEE (reference sequence). The CDR3 contains 18 residues. With V trimmed by 4 bases and J by 1 base, 8 bases remained unmatched. The CDR3 here is CASSKGLAGAGSYNEQFF. CDR3 nucleotides: TGTGCCAGCAGCAAAGGACTAGCGGGGGCCGGGTCCTACAATGAGCAGTTCTTC.

The V and J genes are TRBV5-1 and TRBJ1-1; D gene uncertain. The V end was cut by 0 bases, the J end by 11 bases, with 17 bases between. CDR3 length: 14 residues. Germline V gives CDR1 SGHRS, CDR2 YFSETQ. CDR3 loop: CASSLGRDREDAFF. In nucleotides, the CDR3 is TGCGCCAGCAGCTTGGGGAGGGATAGGGAGGACGCTTTCTTT.

Note on this clonotype: A much larger clone lies one base from this, so it may be a read error. The gene calls are TRBV12-3 or TRBV12-4 and TRBJ2-1; no firm D call. The J call is in doubt because the DNA end fits TRBJ2-7 better. The CDR3 consists of 13 residues. CDR3 amino acids: CASSLGLRNEQYF. CDR3 in DNA: TGTGCCAGCAGTTTGGGCCTCCGAAATGAGCAGTACTTC.

The sample holds a few counts of this clonotype. V is TRBV11-1 and J is TRBJ2-3; 8 bases are shared with TRBD1. Per the germline V gene, CDR1 is SGHAT and CDR2 is FQDESV (reference sequence). The CDR3 is made up of 16 amino acids. V lost 5 bases, J lost 1 base, and 8 bases stayed unmatched. Written as DNA, the CDR3 is TGTGCCAGCAGCCCTCAGGGGGCCTCCGGCACAGATACGCAGTATTTT. This codes for CASSPQGASGTDTQYF.

The V gene is TRBV28, the J gene TRBJ2-2; 11 nucleotides agree with TRBD1. V dropped 2 bases and J dropped 4; count of bases not matched to a gene: 3. Germline V gene lookup returns CDR1 MDHEN and CDR2 SYDVKM. The CDR3 runs to 16 residues. CDR3 region: CASSLTGTGGTGELFF. The CDR3 DNA reads as TGTGCCAGCAGTTTAACAGGGACAGGGGGCACCGGGGAGCTGTTTTTT.

This sequence joins TRBV12-3 or TRBV12-4 and TRBJ2-5, with 9 bases matching TRBD1. The CDR3 has 16 residues. After removal of 6 bases from V and 2 bases from J, the junction contained 10 bases not matched to a gene. The CDR3 region is CASSFRSGTGQETQYF. Here the CDR3 DNA reads TGTGCCAGCAGCTTCCGCTCCGGGACAGGGCAAGAGACCCAGTACTTC.

This chain uses TRBV28 with TRBJ1-1; D not certain. V lost 5 bases and J 4 bases, leaving 8 bases between the germline ends. This CDR3 contains 12 residues. CDR1 MDHEN and CDR2 SYDVKM come from the germline V gene. Written as DNA, the CDR3 is TGTGCCAGCAGTGTTCGAATCACTGAAGCTTTCTTT. It codes for CASSVRITEAFF.

The genes are TRBV12-3 or TRBV12-4 and TRBJ2-2; D gene ambiguous. The CDR3 totals 14 residues. Trimming left V 8 bases short and J 0 bases short, with 10 bases between. The CDR3 protein is CASGQSSNTGELFF. CDR3 DNA: TGTGCCAGCGGTCAATCTTCGAACACCGGGGAGCTGTTTTTT.

Points on this clonotype: This clone may be a read error of a much larger clone one base away. V and J are TRBV7-3 and TRBJ1-5; 7 bases line up with TRBD1. The germline V gene encodes CDR1 SGHTA and CDR2 FQGTGA. The CDR3 contains 18 residues. The CDR3, as DNA: TGTGCCAGCAGGACCGACAGGGTAACCTCCGTGTGGGGTCAGCCCCATCATTTT. It specifies CASRTDRVTSVWGQPHHF. Together with reference TRBV7-3 and TRBJ1-5, the CDR3 gives the full variable domain: GAGVSQTPSNKVTEKGKYVELRCDPISGHTALYWYRQSLGQGPEFLIYFQGTGAADDSGLPNDRFFAVRPEGSVSTLKIQRTERGDSAVYLCASRTDRVTSVWGQPHHFGDGTRLSIL.

The rearrangement joins TRBV4-1 to TRBJ1-6; possible D gene TRBD1, 6 bases. Germline V CDR1 and CDR2: MGHRA, YSYEKL. The CDR3 runs to 15 residues. V lost 1 base and J 6 bases, leaving 10 bases between the germline ends. This CDR3 reads CASSQVWTANSPLHF. In DNA form, the CDR3 reads TGCGCCAGCAGCCAAGTTTGGACAGCTAATTCACCCCTCCACTTT.

This clonotype was counted only a few times. The gene calls are TRBV7-2 and TRBJ1-3; unclear D gene. V lost 1 base to trimming and J lost 9 bases, with 16 bases between them. The CDR3 is 15 amino acids. Germline lookup yields CDR1 SGHTA and CDR2 FQGNSA. The CDR3 here is CASSLVTTGVTTIYF. The CDR3 DNA sequence: TGTGCCAGCAGCTTAGTAACAACCGGAGTGACCACCATATATTTT.

This clonotype appeared many times. The V call is TRBV7-9, the J call TRBJ1-3; D might be TRBD1 (5 bases). Trimming left V 3 bases short and J 4 bases short, with 16 bases between. This CDR3 comprises 16 residues. The V gene's germline CDR1 is SEHNR and CDR2 FQNEAQ (reference sequence). This CDR3 is CASSFLPLGEGNTIYF. The CDR3, as DNA: TGTGCCAGCAGCTTTCTACCTTTGGGGGAAGGAAACACCATATATTTT.

The V call is TRBV5-1, the J call TRBJ1-2; tentative D call: TRBD1 (6 bases). V was trimmed by 4 bases and J by 4 bases, leaving 11 bases between them. The germline V gene has CDR1 SGHRS and CDR2 YFSETQ. The CDR3 has 13 residues. CDR3 nucleotides: TGCGCCAGCAGCGGGCTGACAGGCTATGGCTACACCTTC. This gives the protein CASSGLTGYGYTF.

The rearrangement joins TRBV20-1 to TRBJ2-5; D may be TRBD1 or TRBD2 (6 bases each). Trimming shortened V by 1 base and J by 2 bases, and 17 bases separated the two germline ends. From germline, CDR1 is DFQATT and CDR2 SNEGSKA (reference sequence). The CDR3 totals 16 residues. The CDR3 bases are TGCAGTGCTAGAGGGGGGCGGGACTCTGCTCAAGAGACCCAGTACTTC. It yields the protein CSARGGRDSAQETQYF.

The CDR3 protein is CASSMGSGYTF. The CDR3 coding sequence is TGTGCCAGTAGTATGGGGAGTGGCTACACCTTC. The V and J genes are TRBV19 and TRBJ1-2, with D unresolved. The V end lost 3 bases, the J end lost 7 bases, and 6 bases lay between the germline ends. CDR1 is LNHDA, CDR2 SQIVND, per germline (reference sequence). The CDR3 runs 11 residues.